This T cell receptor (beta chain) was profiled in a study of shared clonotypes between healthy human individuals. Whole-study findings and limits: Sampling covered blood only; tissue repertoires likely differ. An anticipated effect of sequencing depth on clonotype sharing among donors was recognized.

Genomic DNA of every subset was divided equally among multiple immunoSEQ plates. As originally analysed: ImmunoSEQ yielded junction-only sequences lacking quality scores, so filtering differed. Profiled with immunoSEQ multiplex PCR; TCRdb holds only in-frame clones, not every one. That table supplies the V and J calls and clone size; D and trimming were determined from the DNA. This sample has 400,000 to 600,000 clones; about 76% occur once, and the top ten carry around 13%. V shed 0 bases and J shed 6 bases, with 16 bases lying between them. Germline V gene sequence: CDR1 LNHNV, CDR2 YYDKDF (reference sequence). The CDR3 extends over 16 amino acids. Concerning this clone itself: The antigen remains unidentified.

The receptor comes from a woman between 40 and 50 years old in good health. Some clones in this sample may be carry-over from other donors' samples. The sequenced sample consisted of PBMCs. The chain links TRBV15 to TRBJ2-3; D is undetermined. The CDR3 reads CATSRDSYGPHDTQYF. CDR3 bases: TGTGCCACCAGCAGAGATAGTTACGGACCCCACGATACGCAGTATTTT.